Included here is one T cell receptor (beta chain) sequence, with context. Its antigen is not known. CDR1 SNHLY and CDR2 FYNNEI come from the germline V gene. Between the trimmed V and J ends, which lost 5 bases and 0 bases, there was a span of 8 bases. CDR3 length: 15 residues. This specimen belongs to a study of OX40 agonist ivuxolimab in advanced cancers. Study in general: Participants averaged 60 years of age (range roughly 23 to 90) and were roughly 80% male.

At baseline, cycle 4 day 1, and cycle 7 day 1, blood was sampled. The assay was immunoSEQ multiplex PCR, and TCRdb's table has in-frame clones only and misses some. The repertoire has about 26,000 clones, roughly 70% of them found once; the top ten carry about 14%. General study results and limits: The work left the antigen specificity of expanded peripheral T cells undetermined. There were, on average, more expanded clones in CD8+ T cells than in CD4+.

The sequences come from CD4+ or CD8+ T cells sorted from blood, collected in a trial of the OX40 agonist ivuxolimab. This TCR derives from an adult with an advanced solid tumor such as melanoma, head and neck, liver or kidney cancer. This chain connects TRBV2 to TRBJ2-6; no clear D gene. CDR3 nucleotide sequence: TGTGCCAGCAGTCCCGGGCACTCTGGGGCCAACGTCCTGACTTTC. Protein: CASSPGHSGANVLTF. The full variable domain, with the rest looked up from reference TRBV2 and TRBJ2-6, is EPEVTQTPSHQVTQMGQEVILRCVPISNHLYFYWYRQILGQKVEFLVSFYNNEISEKSEIFDDQFSVERPDGSNFTLKIRSTKLEDSAMYFCASSPGHSGANVLTFGAGSRLTVL.